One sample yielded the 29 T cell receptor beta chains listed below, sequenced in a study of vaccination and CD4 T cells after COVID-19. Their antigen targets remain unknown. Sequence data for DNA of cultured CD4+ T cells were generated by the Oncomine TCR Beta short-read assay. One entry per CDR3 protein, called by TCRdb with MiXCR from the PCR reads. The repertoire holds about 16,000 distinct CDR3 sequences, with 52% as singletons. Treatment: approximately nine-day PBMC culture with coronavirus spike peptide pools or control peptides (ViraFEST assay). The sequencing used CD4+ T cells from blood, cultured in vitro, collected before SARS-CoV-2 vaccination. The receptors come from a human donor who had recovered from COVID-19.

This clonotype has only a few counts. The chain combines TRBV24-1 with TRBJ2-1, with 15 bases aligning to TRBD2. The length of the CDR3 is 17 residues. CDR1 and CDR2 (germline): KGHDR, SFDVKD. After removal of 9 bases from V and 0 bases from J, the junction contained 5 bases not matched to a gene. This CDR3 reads CATSGTSGGTSYNEQFF. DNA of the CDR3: TGTGCCACCTCCGGGACTAGCGGGGGGACCTCCTACAATGAGCAGTTCTTC.

CDR3 sequence reads: CASSLDVRGKAFF. CDR3 nucleotide sequence: TGTGCCAGCAGCTTAGATGTCAGGGGGAAAGCTTTCTTT. The J gene is TRBJ1-1, the V gene TRBV11-2, with 7 nucleotides matching TRBD1. Looked up from germline, CDR1 is SGHAT and CDR2 is FQNNGV. The J segment lost 9 bases and the V segment lost 0 bases, leaving 4 bases of the junction unmatched. The CDR3 spans 13 residues.

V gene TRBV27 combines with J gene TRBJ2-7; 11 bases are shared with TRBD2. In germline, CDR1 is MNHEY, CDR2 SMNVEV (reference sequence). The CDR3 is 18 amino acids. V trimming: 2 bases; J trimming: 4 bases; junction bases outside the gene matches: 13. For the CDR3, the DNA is TGTGCCAGCAGTTTACCACCCCTAGCGGGAGGTGGTATTTACGAGCAGTACTTC. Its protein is CASSLPPLAGGGIYEQYF.

The CDR3 spells CASSPDRNQPQHF. The CDR3 DNA follows: TGTGCCAGCAGCCCGGACCGCAATCAGCCCCAGCATTTT. This chain connects TRBV7-8 to TRBJ1-5; no firm D call. Trimming left V 5 bases short and J 2 bases short, with 7 bases between. The CDR3 consists of 13 residues. CDR1 SGHVS and CDR2 FQNEAQ come from the germline V gene.

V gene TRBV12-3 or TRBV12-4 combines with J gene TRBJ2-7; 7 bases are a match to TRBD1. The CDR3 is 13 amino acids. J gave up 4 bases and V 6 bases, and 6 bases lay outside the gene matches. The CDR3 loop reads CASSLGQLYEQYF. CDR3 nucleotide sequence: TGTGCCAGCAGCCTGGGACAGCTATACGAGCAGTACTTC.

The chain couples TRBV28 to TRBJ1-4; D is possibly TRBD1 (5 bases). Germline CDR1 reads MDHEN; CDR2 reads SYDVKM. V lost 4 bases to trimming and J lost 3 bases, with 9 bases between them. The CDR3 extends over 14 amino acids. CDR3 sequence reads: CASSWGGANEKLFF. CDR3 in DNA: TGTGCCAGCAGTTGGGGGGGTGCTAATGAAAAACTGTTTTTT. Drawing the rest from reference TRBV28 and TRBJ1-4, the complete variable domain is DVKVTQSSRYLVKRTGEKVFLECVQDMDHENMFWYRQDPGLGLRLIYFSYDVKMKEKGDIPEGYSVSREKKERFSLILESASTNQTSMYLCASSWGGANEKLFFGSGTQLSVL.

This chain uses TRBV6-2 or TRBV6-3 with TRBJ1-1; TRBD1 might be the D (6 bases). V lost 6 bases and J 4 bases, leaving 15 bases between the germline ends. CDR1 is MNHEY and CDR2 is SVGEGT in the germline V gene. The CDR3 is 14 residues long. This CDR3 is CASREQGGGTEAFF. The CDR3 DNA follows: TGTGCCAGCAGGGAACAGGGAGGGGGCACTGAAGCTTTCTTT.

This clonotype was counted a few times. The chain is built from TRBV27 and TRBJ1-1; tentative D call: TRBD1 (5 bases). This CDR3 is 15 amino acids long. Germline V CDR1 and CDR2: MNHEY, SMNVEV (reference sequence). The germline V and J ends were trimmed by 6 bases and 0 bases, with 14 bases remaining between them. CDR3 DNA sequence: TGTGCCAGCAGCTATCTCGACAGAGTGAACACTGAAGCTTTCTTT. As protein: CASSYLDRVNTEAFF.

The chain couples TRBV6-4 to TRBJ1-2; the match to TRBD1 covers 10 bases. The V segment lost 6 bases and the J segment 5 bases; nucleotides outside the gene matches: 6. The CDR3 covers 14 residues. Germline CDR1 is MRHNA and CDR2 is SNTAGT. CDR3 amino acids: CASSQDRGRYGYTF. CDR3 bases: TGTGCCAGCAGCCAAGACAGGGGGCGTTATGGCTACACCTTC.

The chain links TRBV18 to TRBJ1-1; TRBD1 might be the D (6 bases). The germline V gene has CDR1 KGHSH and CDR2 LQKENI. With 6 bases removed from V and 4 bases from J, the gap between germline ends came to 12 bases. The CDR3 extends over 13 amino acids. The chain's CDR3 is CASSQGSTTEAFF. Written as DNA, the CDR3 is TGTGCCAGCTCCCAGGGGTCGACCACTGAAGCTTTCTTT.

CDR3 nucleotides: TGTGCCAGCAGCTTAGTACCCACGGGGAGGAATTCACCCCTCCACTTT. This codes for CASSLVPTGRNSPLHF. This chain joins TRBV11-2 and TRBJ1-6; D gene uncertain. Germline V CDR1 and CDR2: SGHAT, FQNNGV. V shed 1 base and J shed 7 bases, with 14 bases lying between them. This CDR3 is 16 amino acids long.

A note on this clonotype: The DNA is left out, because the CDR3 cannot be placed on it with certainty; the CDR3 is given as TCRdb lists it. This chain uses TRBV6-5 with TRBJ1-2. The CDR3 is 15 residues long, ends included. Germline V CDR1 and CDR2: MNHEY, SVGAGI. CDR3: CASSSSDYFNYGYTF.

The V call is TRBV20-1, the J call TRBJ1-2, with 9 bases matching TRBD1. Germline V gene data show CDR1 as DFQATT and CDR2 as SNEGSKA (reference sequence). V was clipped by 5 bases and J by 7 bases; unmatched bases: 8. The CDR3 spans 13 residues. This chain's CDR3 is CSAAGQGYSGYTF. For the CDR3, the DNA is TGCAGTGCTGCGGGACAGGGATATAGTGGCTACACCTTC.

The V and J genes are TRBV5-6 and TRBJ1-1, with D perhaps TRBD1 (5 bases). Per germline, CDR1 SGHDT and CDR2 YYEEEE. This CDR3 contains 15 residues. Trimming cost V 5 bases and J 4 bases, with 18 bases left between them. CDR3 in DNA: TGTGCCAGCAGAGCAGCAAGGGGCCGCGGCACTGAAGCTTTCTTT. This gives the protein CASRAARGRGTEAFF.

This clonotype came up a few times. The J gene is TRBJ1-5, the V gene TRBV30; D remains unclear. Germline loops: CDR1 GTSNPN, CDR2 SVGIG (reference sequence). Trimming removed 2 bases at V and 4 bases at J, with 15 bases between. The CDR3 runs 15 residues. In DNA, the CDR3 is TGTGCCTGGAGTCAGGAGGCAGCTAATAATCAGCCCCAGCATTTT. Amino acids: CAWSQEAANNQPQHF.

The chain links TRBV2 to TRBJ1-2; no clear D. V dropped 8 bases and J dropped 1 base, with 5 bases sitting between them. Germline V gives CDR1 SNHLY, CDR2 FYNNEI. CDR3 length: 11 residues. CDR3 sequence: CASGNNYGYTF. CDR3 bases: TGTGCCAGCGGGAATAACTATGGCTACACCTTC.

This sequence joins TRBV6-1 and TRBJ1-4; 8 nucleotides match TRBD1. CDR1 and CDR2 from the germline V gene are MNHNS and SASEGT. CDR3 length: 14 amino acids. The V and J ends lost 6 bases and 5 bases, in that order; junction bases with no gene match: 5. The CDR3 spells CASRKTGGNEKLFF. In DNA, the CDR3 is TGTGCCAGCAGGAAAACAGGGGGAAATGAAAAACTGTTTTTT.

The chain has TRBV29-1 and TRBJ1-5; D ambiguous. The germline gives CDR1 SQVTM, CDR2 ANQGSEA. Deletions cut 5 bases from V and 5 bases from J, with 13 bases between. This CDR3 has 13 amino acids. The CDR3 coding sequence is TGCAGCGTTAGCACAGCCCCTGATCAGCCCCAGCATTTT. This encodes CSVSTAPDQPQHF.

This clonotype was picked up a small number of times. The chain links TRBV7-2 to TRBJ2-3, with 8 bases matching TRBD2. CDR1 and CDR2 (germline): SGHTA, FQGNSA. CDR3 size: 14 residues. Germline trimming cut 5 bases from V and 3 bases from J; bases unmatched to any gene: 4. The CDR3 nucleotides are TGTGCCAGCAGCCCGGGACTAGTAACAGATACGCAGTATTTT. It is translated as CASSPGLVTDTQYF.

CDR3 amino acids: CASSTQETQYF. The CDR3 coding sequence is TGTGCCAGCTCGACCCAAGAGACCCAGTACTTC. V usage is TRBV18 and J usage is TRBJ2-5; no clear D. Trimming took off 6 bases at V and 1 base at J, with 3 bases between the two ends. In germline, CDR1 is KGHSH, CDR2 LQKENI. This CDR3 is 11 amino acids long.

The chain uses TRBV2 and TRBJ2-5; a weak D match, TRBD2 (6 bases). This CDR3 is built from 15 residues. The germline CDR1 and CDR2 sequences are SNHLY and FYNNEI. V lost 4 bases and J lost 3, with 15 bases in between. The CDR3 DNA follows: TGTGCCAGCAGTGGGGGCGGGGCTTCAGAAGAGACCCAGTACTTC. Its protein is CASSGGGASEETQYF.

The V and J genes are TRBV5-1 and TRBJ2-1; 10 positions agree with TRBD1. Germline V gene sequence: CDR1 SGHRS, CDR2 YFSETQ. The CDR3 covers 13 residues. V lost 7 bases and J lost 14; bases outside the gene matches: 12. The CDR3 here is CASAPGQGYVEFF. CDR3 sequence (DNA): TGCGCCAGCGCACCGGGACAGGGGTATGTGGAGTTCTTC.

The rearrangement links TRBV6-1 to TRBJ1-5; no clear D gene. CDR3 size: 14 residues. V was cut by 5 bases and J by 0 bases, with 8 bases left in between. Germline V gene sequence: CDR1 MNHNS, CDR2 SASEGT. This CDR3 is CASSQSHSNQPQHF. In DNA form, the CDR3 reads TGTGCCAGCAGTCAGTCGCATAGCAATCAGCCCCAGCATTTT.

The CDR3 DNA is TGTGCCAGCAGCATGAGAACCGGGGGCACTGAAGCTTTCTTT. Encoded protein: CASSMRTGGTEAFF. V and J are TRBV7-9 and TRBJ1-1; maybe TRBD1 (5 bases). This CDR3 is built from 14 residues. V dropped 5 bases and J dropped 4 bases, with 14 bases sitting between them. Germline values: CDR1 SEHNR, CDR2 FQNEAQ (reference sequence).

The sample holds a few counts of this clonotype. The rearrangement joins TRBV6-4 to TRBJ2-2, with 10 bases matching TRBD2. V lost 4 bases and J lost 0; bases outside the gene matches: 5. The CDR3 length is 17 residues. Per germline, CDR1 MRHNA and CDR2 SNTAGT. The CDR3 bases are TGTGCCAGCAGTGCCCTAGCGGGGGCTACGAACACCGGGGAGCTGTTTTTT. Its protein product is CASSALAGATNTGELFF.

The CDR3 is CASSTRTGWGYEQYF. The CDR3 bases are TGTGCCAGCAGCACACGGACAGGGTGGGGCTACGAGCAGTACTTC. The rearrangement joins TRBV7-2 to TRBJ2-7, with 8 bases aligning to TRBD1. The CDR3 covers 15 residues. Germline V gene lookup returns CDR1 SGHTA and CDR2 FQGNSA. With 5 bases clipped from V and 3 bases from J, the junction kept 9 bases outside the gene matches.

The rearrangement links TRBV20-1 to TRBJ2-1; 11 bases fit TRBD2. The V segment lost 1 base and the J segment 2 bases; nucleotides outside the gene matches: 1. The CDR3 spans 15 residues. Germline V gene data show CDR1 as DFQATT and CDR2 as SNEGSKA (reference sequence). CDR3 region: CSARVSGRAYNEQFF. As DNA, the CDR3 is TGCAGTGCTAGAGTTAGCGGGAGGGCCTACAATGAGCAGTTCTTC.

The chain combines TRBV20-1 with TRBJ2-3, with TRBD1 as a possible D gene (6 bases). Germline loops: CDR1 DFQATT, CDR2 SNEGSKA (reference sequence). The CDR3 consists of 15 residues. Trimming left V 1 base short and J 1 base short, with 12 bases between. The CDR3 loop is CSARVGDIRTDTQYF. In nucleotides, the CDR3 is TGCAGTGCTAGAGTAGGGGACATACGCACAGATACGCAGTATTTT.

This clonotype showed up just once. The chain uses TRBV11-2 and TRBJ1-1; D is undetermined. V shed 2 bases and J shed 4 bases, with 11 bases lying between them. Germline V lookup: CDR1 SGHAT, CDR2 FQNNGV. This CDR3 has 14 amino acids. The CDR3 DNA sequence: TGTGCCAGCAGCTTATCGTGGGCGACCACTGAAGCTTTCTTT. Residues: CASSLSWATTEAFF.